The clone carrying this TCR beta chain was seen only once. Its antigen is as yet unknown. The primer mix had 60 Vbeta and 13 Jbeta primers. Sequenced by immunoSEQ multiplex PCR; TCRdb stores in-frame clones only, minus some. There are 140,000 to 150,000 clones in the sample; around three quarters occur only once, and roughly 2% lies in the top ten. Trimming removed 3 bases from V and 1 base from J; junction bases left unmatched: 0. The CDR3 sequence is 13 residues long. CDR1 is SGDLS and CDR2 is YYNGEE in the germline V gene. The data were taken from a study of cytomegalovirus exposure and HLA in healthy donors. General study results and limits: Follow-up analysis seemed to connect common viral pathogens with several of the most significant clusters identified. HLA alleles were associated with some 16,000 TCR beta sequences in a later analysis at 0.05 false discovery rate.

The V call is TRBV9, the J call TRBJ1-1; 7 positions match TRBD1. Sample: PBMCs. This TCR came from a woman aged 60-70 years in good health and CMV-seropositive. CDR3 bases: TGTGCCAGCAGCGGACAGGGGAACACTGAAGCTTTCTTT. Amino acid sequence: CASSGQGNTEAFF.